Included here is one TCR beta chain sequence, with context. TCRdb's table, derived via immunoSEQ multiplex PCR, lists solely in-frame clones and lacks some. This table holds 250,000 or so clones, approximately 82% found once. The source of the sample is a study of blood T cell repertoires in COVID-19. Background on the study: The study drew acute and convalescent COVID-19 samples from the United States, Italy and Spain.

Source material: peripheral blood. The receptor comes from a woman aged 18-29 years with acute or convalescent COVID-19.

The CDR3 sequence: CASSQEWDRGGYTF. The CDR3 region has the DNA TGTGCCAGCAGCCAAGAATGGGACAGGGGAGGCTACACCTTC. The rearrangement uses TRBV3-1 (or the pseudogene TRBV3-2) and TRBJ1-2, with 10 bases identical to TRBD1. Germline V gene sequence: CDR1 LGHDT, CDR2 YNNKEL (reference sequence). The length of the CDR3 is 14 residues. Losses at the gene ends were 0 bases for V and 8 bases for J; bases not matched to a gene: 3.